The clone carrying this T cell receptor beta chain was seen a handful of times. Using unique molecular identifiers, the investigators prepared the TCRbeta library. From the PCR reads, TCRdb called clonotypes with MiXCR, one entry per CDR3 protein. Here the sample spans hundreds of thousands of distinct CDR3 sequences, about an eighth being singletons. The sample is drawn from a study of T-cell reconstitution after alpha-beta-depleted transplantation in children. The material was PBMCs, mostly from graft donor cells, obtained 360 days after TCRalphabeta/CD19-depleted stem cell transplant. The TCR sequence derives from a male patient younger than 18 who had a stem cell transplant for acute myeloid leukemia, so the T cells may come from the graft donor.

The CDR3 here is CASSLTSGRIPDTQYF. The CDR3 DNA follows: TGTGCCAGCAGTTTGACTAGCGGGAGGATTCCAGATACGCAGTATTTT. The chain has TRBV28 and TRBJ2-3; TRBD2 matches at 13 bases. Germline V gives CDR1 MDHEN, CDR2 SYDVKM. V dropped 3 bases and J dropped 4; count of bases not matched to a gene: 4. The CDR3 consists of 16 residues. The complete variable domain, with remaining parts taken from reference TRBV28 and TRBJ2-3, reads DVKVTQSSRYLVKRTGEKVFLECVQDMDHENMFWYRQDPGLGLRLIYFSYDVKMKEKGDIPEGYSVSREKKERFSLILESASTNQTSMYLCASSLTSGRIPDTQYFGPGTRLTVL.